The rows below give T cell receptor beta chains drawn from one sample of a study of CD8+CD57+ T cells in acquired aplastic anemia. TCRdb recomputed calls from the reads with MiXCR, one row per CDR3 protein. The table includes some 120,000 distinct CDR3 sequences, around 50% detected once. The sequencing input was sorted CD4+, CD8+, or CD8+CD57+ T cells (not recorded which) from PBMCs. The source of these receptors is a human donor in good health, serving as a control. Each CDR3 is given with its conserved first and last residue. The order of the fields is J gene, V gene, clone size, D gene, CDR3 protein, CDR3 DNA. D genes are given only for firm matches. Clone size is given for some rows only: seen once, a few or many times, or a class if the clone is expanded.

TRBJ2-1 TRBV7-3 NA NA CAGSLGLEGYNEQFF TGTGCCGGCAGTCTCGGGCTAGAAGGGTACAATGAGCAGTTCTTC
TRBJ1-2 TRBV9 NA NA CASSGGTFDGYTF TGTGCCAGCAGCGGCGGGACATTCGATGGCTACACCTTC
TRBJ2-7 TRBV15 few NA CATSSPSKGAHEQYF TGTGCCACCAGCAGTCCCTCTAAGGGCGCGCACGAGCAGTACTTC
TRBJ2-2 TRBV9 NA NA CASSVGLGGGTGELFF TGTGCCAGCAGCGTAGGGCTGGGCGGCGGCACCGGGGAGCTGTTTTTT
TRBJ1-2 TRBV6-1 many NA CASSEAPSGAYGYTF TGTGCCAGCAGTGAAGCGCCCTCAGGGGCCTATGGCTACACCTTC
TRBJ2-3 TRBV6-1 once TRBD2 CASSPPGGRSADTQYF TGTGCCAGCAGTCCCCCGGGGGGGCGTAGCGCAGATACGCAGTATTTT
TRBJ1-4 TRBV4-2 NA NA CASSQEGNPGLGDEKLFF TGTGCCAGCAGCCAAGAAGGGAACCCAGGGTTGGGAGATGAAAAACTGTTTTTT
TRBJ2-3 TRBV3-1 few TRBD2 CASSQEALGGGEGTDTQYF TGTGCCAGCAGCCAAGAAGCCCTGGGCGGGGGGGAAGGCACAGATACGCAGTATTTT
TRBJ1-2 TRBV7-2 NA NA CASSLRVGADYGYTF TGTGCCAGCAGCTTAAGGGTTGGGGCTGACTATGGCTACACCTTC
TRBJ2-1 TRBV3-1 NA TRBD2 CASSQDSSGGAVEQFF TGTGCCAGCAGCCAAGATAGTAGCGGGGGGGCGGTTGAGCAGTTCTTC
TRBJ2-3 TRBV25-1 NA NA CASSGNTDTQYF TGTGCCAGCAGTGGAAATACAGATACGCAGTATTTT
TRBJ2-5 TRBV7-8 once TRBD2 CASSSGTSVGEAQYF TGTGCCAGCAGCTCCGGGACTAGCGTTGGGGAGGCCCAGTACTTC
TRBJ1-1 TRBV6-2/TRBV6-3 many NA CASSRKGNTEAFF TGTGCCAGTTCTCGAAAAGGGAACACTGAAGCTTTCTTT
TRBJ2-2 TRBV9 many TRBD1 CASGRGQGSTGELFF TGTGCCAGCGGTAGAGGACAGGGGAGCACCGGGGAGCTGTTTTTT
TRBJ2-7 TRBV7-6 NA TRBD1 CASSYAGTGRSEQYF TGTGCCAGCAGCTACGCCGGGACAGGGAGGTCCGAGCAGTACTTC
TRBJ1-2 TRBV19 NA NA CASTSNYGYTF TGTGCCAGTACTTCTAACTATGGCTACACCTTC
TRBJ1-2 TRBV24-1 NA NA CATSEIGGLSGYTF TGTGCCACCAGTGAGATAGGGGGATTGAGTGGCTACACCTTC
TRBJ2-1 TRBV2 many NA CASSEAARGEQFF TGTGCCAGCAGTGAAGCAGCGCGAGGTGAGCAGTTCTTC
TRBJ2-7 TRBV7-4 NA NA CASSFKVSFTYEQYF TGTGCCAGCAGCTTCAAAGTTTCGTTCACCTACGAGCAGTACTTC
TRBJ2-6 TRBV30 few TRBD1 CACFPDRAGANVLTF TGTGCCTGTTTTCCTGACAGGGCTGGGGCCAACGTCCTGACTTTC
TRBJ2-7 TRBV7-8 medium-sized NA CASSFDTRQYF TGTGCCAGCAGCTTCGATACAAGGCAGTACTTC
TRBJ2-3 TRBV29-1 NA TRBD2 CSVPTSGDTDTQYF TGCAGCGTACCGACTAGCGGGGACACAGATACGCAGTATTTT
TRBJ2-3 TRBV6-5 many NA CASSYSGARSDTQYF TGTGCCAGCAGTTACTCAGGGGCTAGGTCAGATACGCAGTATTTT
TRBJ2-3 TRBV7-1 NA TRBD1 CASSSDRGPPGDNTDTQYF TGTGCCAGCAGCTCTGACAGGGGTCCCCCCGGTGACAACACAGATACGCAGTATTTT
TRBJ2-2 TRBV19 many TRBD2 CASEERGGTGELFF TGTGCCAGTGAGGAGCGGGGGGGCACCGGGGAGCTGTTTTTT
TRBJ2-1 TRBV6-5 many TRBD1 CASRGTGGLNEQFF TGTGCCAGCAGGGGGACAGGGGGCCTCAATGAGCAGTTCTTC
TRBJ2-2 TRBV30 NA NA CAWSPLNTGELFF TGTGCCTGGAGTCCCCTGAACACCGGGGAGCTGTTTTTT
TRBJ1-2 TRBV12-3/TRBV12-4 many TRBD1 CASRGQGYGYTF TGTGCCAGCAGGGGACAGGGATATGGCTACACCTTC
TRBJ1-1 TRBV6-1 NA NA CAISEHGATEAFF TGTGCCATCAGTGAGCACGGGGCGACTGAAGCTTTCTTT
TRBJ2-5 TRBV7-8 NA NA CASGWGETQYF TGTGCCAGTGGCTGGGGGGAGACCCAGTACTTC
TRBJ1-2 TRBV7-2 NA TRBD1 CASSLADRGHYGYTF TGTGCCAGCAGCTTAGCGGACAGGGGGCACTATGGCTACACCTTC
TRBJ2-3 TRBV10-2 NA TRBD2 CASSASIAGGQDTQYF TGCGCCAGCAGTGCATCTATAGCGGGGGGGCAAGATACGCAGTATTTT
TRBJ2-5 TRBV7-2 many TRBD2 CASSSRLAGGPETQYF TGTGCCAGCAGCTCGCGACTAGCGGGGGGGCCAGAGACCCAGTACTTC
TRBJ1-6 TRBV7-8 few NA CASSLVVRTYSPLHF TGTGCCAGCAGCTTAGTTGTCAGGACTTATTCACCCCTCCACTTT
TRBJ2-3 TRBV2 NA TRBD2 CASSDPSGGTSTDTQYF TGTGCCAGCAGTGATCCTAGCGGGGGAACTAGCACAGATACGCAGTATTTT
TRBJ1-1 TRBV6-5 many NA CASSYSEHFEAFF TGTGCCAGCAGTTACTCTGAGCATTTTGAAGCTTTCTTT
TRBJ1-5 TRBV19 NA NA CASSITGPPSNQPQHF TGTGCCAGTAGTATCACAGGTCCTCCTAGCAATCAGCCCCAGCATTTT
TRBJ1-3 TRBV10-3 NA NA CASSYYGGNTIYF TGTGCCAGCAGTTACTACGGGGGAAACACCATATATTTT
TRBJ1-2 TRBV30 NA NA CAWSPSGVYGYAF TGTGCCTGGAGTCCCTCAGGGGTCTATGGCTACGCCTTC
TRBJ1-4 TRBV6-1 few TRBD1 CASGTFTGGGGEKLFF TGTGCCAGCGGTACCTTCACAGGGGGCGGGGGTGAAAAACTGTTTTTT
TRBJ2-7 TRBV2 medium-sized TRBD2 CATFGLAGGPPYF TGTGCCACCTTTGGACTAGCGGGGGGGCCCCCGTACTTC
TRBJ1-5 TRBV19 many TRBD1 CASSMIKGANALQTNQPQHF TGTGCCAGTAGTATGATAAAGGGGGCGAACGCCCTCCAGACCAATCAGCCCCAGCATTTT
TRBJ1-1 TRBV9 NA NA CASSVGAGEAFF TGTGCCAGCAGCGTAGGGGCGGGAGAAGCTTTCTTT
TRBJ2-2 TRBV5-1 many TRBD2 CASRERGGGTGELFF TGCGCCAGCAGAGAGCGGGGGGGCGGCACCGGGGAGCTGTTTTTT
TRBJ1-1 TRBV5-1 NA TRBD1 CASRPGTGAPGTEAFF TGCGCCAGCAGACCGGGGACAGGGGCGCCTGGCACTGAAGCTTTCTTT